This paragraph covers one TCR beta chain sequence. The data belong to a study of shared clonotypes between healthy human individuals. TCRdb keeps only in-frame clones here, not all; method: immunoSEQ multiplex PCR. The sample has roughly 2.4 million clones, roughly 95% seen once. V lost 4 bases to trimming and J lost 11 bases, with 17 bases between them. Germline V gives CDR1 SNHLY, CDR2 FYNNEI. This CDR3 spans 14 amino acids. The TCR sequence derives from a man between 18 and 35 years old in good health. Sequencing was performed on naive CD4+ T cells sorted from blood. Regarding subset: CD45RA+ positively selected. The rearrangement joins TRBV2 to TRBJ1-4, with D perhaps matching TRBD1 (5 bases). The CDR3 DNA reads as TGTGCCAGCAGTGTAGAGAGGATGGGGGTGAAACTGTTTTTT. It translates to CASSVERMGVKLFF.